This is a list of T cell receptor beta chains from one sample in a study of CD8 T cell repertoires and HIV-1 epitope variants. Their antigens are not known. Assay used: immunoSEQ multiplex PCR; TCRdb lists only in-frame clones, some missing. The table shows 5,900 or so clones, with 65% occurring only once. Input material: cultured CD8+ T cells derived from PBMCs. All receptors come from a male donor with HIV. Each CDR3 is given with its conserved first and last residue. The D gene is left open where the match is weak. Clone size is stated in some rows and not others, as once, few, many or a class when expanded.

NA,TRBJ2-2,once,TRBV1,CTSSQGSGGQDTGELFF,TGCACCAGCAGCCAAGGTTCGGGGGGGCAGGACACCGGGGAGCTGTTTTTT
NA,TRBJ1-5,NA,TRBV28,CASSFQGQPQHF,TGTGCCAGCAGTTTTCAGGGTCAGCCCCAGCATTTT
NA,TRBJ2-1,NA,TRBV21-1,CASGSILGGRALYEQFF,TGTGCCAGCGGGAGCATACTAGGCGGGAGGGCCCTGTATGAGCAGTTCTTC
TRBD2,TRBJ2-7,NA,TRBV23-1,CASSCMGSGKADEQYF,TGCGCCAGCAGTTGCATGGGTAGCGGGAAGGCCGACGAGCAGTACTTC
NA,TRBJ1-1,NA,TRBV18,CASSPLGRGEEAFF,TGTGCCAGCTCACCACTGGGTAGGGGAGAGGAAGCTTTCTTT
TRBD2,TRBJ2-5,NA,TRBV27,CASSSSGYGETQYF,TGTGCCAGCAGTTCTAGCGGATATGGGGAGACCCAGTACTTC
NA,TRBJ2-7,NA,TRBV11-2,CASSLGSYEQYF,TGTGCCAGCAGCTTGGGGTCTTACGAGCAGTACTTC
NA,TRBJ2-7,few,TRBV28,CASRIERQLVYEQYF,TGTGCCAGCAGGATAGAGAGACAGCTAGTTTACGAGCAGTACTTC
TRBD2,TRBJ2-2,once,TRBV27,CASSLLGSGGSTGELFF,TGTGCCAGCAGTTTACTCGGTAGCGGGGGTTCCACCGGGGAGCTGTTTTTT
NA,TRBJ1-1,once,TRBV11-1,CASSSDTLNTEAFF,TGTGCCAGCAGCTCCGACACCTTGAACACTGAAGCTTTCTTT
TRBD2,TRBJ2-7,NA,TRBV5-1,CASTETGGSYEQYF,TGCGCCAGCACCGAAACGGGAGGGTCCTACGAGCAGTACTTC
TRBD2,TRBJ2-1,NA,TRBV28,CASSLYAGGRNEQFF,TGTGCCAGCAGTTTATATGCGGGAGGGCGGAATGAGCAGTTCTTC
TRBD1,TRBJ2-7,few,TRBV19,CASSRSGTGVDEQYF,TGTGCCAGTAGCCGATCCGGGACAGGGGTCGACGAGCAGTACTTC
TRBD2,TRBJ2-1,NA,TRBV27,CATAGLGDNEQFF,TGTGCCACCGCGGGACTAGGGGACAATGAGCAGTTCTTC
NA,TRBJ1-1,few,TRBV5-1,CASSFGWENTEAFF,TGCGCCAGCAGCTTTGGGTGGGAGAACACTGAAGCTTTCTTT
NA,TRBJ1-1,NA,TRBV2,CASSGEVWGDTEAFF,TGTGCCAGCAGTGGGGAGGTATGGGGCGACACTGAAGCTTTCTTT
TRBD2,TRBJ2-5,NA,TRBV10-1,CASSEDSGRAGETQYF,TGCGCCAGCAGTGAGGATAGCGGGAGGGCCGGAGAGACCCAGTACTTC
NA,TRBJ2-5,once,TRBV29-1,CSVRSPYQETQYF,TGCAGCGTGAGGTCCCCGTACCAAGAGACCCAGTACTTC
NA,TRBJ2-1,NA,TRBV5-4,CASSQNSVVEQFF,TGTGCCAGCAGCCAAAATAGCGTTGTTGAGCAGTTCTTC
TRBD1,TRBJ2-1,NA,TRBV25-1,CASSRGLRNEQFF,TGTGCCAGCAGCAGGGGGCTGAGAAATGAGCAGTTCTTC
TRBD1,TRBJ2-3,NA,TRBV28,CASSLWDRDSADTQYF,TGTGCCAGCAGTTTATGGGACAGGGATTCTGCAGATACGCAGTATTTT
NA,TRBJ1-6,few,TRBV19,CATCPGLGNSPLHF,TGTGCCACCTGCCCAGGGCTTGGAAATTCACCCCTCCACTTT
NA,TRBJ2-3,NA,TRBV25-1,CASSSGGGDTQYF,TGTGCCAGCAGTTCGGGGGGCGGGGATACGCAGTATTTT
TRBD1,TRBJ2-7,NA,TRBV5-1,CASSLYQGDHEQYF,TGCGCCAGCAGCTTGTACCAGGGGGACCACGAGCAGTACTTC
NA,TRBJ1-3,NA,TRBV10-3,CAISEPAGMTPGNTIYF,TGTGCCATCAGTGAGCCGGCAGGGATGACTCCTGGAAACACCATATATTTT
NA,TRBJ2-2,NA,TRBV27,CASSLSPSGGELFF,TGTGCCAGCAGTTTATCCCCCTCTGGCGGGGAGCTGTTTTTT
NA,TRBJ2-2,large,TRBV4-1,CASSQDGNTGELFF,TGCGCCAGCAGCCAAGATGGGAACACCGGGGAGCTGTTTTTT
TRBD1,TRBJ1-5,NA,TRBV6-4,CASSHGTGGDQPQHF,TGTGCCAGCAGTCACGGGACAGGGGGCGATCAGCCCCAGCATTTT
NA,TRBJ2-1,once,TRBV5-1,CASSFLSYNEQFF,TGCGCCAGCAGCTTCCTTAGTTACAATGAGCAGTTCTTC
NA,TRBJ2-2,medium-sized,TRBV14,CASRLEANTGELFF,TGTGCCAGCAGGCTAGAAGCGAACACCGGGGAGCTGTTTTTT
TRBD1,TRBJ2-2,NA,TRBV14,CASSQGAGSTVLGQGLTGELFF,TGTGCCAGCAGCCAAGGCGCGGGTAGTACTGTTTTGGGACAGGGGCTCACCGGGGAGCTGTTTTTT
NA,TRBJ2-7,NA,TRBV7-8,CASSPTRGIDEQYF,TGTGCCAGCAGCCCAACGAGGGGGATCGACGAGCAGTACTTC
TRBD2,TRBJ2-1,few,TRBV7-8,CASSSSFWTSVNNEQFF,TGTGCCAGCAGCTCTAGCTTCTGGACTAGCGTAAACAATGAGCAGTTCTTC
NA,TRBJ1-1,few,TRBV27,CASGTGMGTEAFF,TGTGCCAGCGGTACAGGGATGGGCACTGAAGCTTTCTTT
TRBD1,TRBJ1-2,NA,TRBV28,CASTPTGNYGYTF,TGTGCCAGCACTCCGACAGGGAACTATGGCTACACCTTC
TRBD2,TRBJ2-5,NA,TRBV9,CASSGRDYERQTQYF,TGTGCCAGCAGCGGCCGGGACTATGAGCGGCAGACCCAGTACTTC
NA,TRBJ1-2,NA,TRBV5-1,CASSLGGGGYTF,TGCGCCAGCAGCCTCGGGGGCGGGGGCTACACCTTC
NA,TRBJ2-1,NA,TRBV13,CASSIGAPPSDEQFF,TGTGCCAGCAGCATCGGGGCCCCCCCTTCGGATGAGCAGTTCTTC
NA,TRBJ1-5,NA,TRBV28,CASSFEVQPQHF,TGTGCCAGCAGTTTTGAGGTTCAGCCCCAGCATTTT